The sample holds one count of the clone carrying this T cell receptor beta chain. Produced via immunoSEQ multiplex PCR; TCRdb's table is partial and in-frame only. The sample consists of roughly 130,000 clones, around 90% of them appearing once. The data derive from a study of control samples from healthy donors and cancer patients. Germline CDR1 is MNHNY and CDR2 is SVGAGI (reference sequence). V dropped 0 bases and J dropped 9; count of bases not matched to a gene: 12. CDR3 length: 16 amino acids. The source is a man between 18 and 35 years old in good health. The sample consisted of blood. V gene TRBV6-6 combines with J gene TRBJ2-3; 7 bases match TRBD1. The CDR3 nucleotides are TGTGCCAGCAGTTACTCGATACAGGGGAAGAGTTCCACGCAGTATTTT. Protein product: CASSYSIQGKSSTQYF.